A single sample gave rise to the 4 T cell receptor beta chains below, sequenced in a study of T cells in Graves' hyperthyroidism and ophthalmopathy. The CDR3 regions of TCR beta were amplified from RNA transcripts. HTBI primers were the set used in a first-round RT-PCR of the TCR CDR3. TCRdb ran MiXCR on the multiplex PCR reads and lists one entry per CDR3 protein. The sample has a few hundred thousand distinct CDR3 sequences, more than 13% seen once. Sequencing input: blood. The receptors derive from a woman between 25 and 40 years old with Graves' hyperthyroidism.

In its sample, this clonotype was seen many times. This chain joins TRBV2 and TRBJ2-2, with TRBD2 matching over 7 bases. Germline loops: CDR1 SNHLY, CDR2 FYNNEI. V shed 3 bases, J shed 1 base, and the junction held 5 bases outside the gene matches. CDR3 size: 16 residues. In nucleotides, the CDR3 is TGTGCCAGCAGTGACTTGCGGGAGCGGAACACCGGGGAGCTGTTTTTT. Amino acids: CASSDLRERNTGELFF.

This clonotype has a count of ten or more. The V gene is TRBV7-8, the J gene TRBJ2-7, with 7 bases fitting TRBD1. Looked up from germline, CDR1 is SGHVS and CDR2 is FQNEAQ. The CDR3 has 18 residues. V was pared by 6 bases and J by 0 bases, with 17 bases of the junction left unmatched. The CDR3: CASRPKWRDRENSYEQYF. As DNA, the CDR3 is TGTGCCAGCAGACCGAAGTGGAGAGACAGGGAAAACTCCTACGAGCAGTACTTC.

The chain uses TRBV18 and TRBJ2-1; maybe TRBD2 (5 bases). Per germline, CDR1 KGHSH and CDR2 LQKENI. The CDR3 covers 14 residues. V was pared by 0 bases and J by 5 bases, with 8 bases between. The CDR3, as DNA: TGTGCCAGCTCACCACCGAGGGCCGACAATGAGCAGTTCTTC. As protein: CASSPPRADNEQFF. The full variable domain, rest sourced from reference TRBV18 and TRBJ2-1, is NAGVMQNPRHLVRRRGQEARLRCSPMKGHSHVYWYRQLPEEGLKFMVYLQKENIIDESGMPKERFSAEFPKEGPSILRIQQVVRGDSAAYFCASSPPRADNEQFFGPGTRLTVL.

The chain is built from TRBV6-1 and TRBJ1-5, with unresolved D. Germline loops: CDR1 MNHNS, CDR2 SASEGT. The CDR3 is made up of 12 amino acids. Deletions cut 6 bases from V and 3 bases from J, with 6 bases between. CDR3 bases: TGTGCCAGCAGGGGGTTCAATCAGCCCCAGCATTTT. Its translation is CASRGFNQPQHF.